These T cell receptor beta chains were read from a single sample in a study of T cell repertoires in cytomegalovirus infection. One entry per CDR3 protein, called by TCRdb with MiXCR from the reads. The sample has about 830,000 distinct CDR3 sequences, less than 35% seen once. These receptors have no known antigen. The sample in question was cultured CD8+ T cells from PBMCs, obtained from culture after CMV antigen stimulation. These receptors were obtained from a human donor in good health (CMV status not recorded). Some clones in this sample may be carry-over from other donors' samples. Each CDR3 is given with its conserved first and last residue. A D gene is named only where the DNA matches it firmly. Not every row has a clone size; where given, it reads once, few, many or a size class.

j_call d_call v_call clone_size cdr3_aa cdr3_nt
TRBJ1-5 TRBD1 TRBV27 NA CASSFGQGAQPQHF TGTGCCAGCAGTTTTGGACAGGGGGCACAGCCCCAGCATTTT
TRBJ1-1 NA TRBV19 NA CASRIGIYTEAFF TGTGCCAGTAGAATAGGGATTTACACTGAAGCTTTCTTT
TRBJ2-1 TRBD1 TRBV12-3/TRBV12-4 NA CANSPGTGAYNEQFF TGTGCCAACAGTCCCGGGACAGGGGCCTACAATGAGCAGTTCTTC
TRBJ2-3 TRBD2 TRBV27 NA CASSLQRIALAGGYGHTDTQYF TGTGCCAGCAGTTTACAGAGGATCGCGCTAGCGGGGGGCTACGGGCACACAGATACGCAGTATTTT
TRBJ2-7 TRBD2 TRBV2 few CASSLGLVDEQYF TGTGCCAGCAGCCTGGGACTAGTTGACGAGCAGTACTTC
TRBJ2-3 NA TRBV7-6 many CASSPGGGPYTDTQYF TGTGCCAGCAGCCCAGGAGGGGGACCCTACACAGATACGCAGTATTTT
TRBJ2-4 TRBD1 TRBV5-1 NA CASSFGDRSLAKNIQYF TGCGCCAGCAGCTTTGGGGACAGGAGTCTAGCCAAAAACATTCAGTACTTC
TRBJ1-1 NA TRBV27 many CASSLFRREDTEAFF TGTGCCAGCAGTTTATTTAGGAGGGAGGACACTGAAGCTTTCTTT
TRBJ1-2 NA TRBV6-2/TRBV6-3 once CASKSHPNRDGYTF TGTGCCAGCAAAAGCCACCCCAACAGAGATGGCTACACCTTC
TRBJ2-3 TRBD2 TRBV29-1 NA CSVATSGGPSDTQYF TGCAGCGTGGCGACTAGCGGGGGGCCATCCGATACGCAGTATTTT
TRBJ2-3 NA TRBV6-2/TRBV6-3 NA CASSYRYLDTQYF TGTGCCAGCAGTTACCGCTACTTGGATACGCAGTATTTT
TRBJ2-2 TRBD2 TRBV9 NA CASSFSSGGPGDTGELFF TGTGCCAGCAGCTTCTCTAGCGGGGGCCCCGGGGACACCGGGGAGCTGTTTTTT
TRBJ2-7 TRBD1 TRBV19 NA CASSIGQGVSYEQYF TGTGCCAGTAGTATTGGACAGGGGGTATCCTACGAGCAGTACTTC
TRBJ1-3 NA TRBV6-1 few CASSEGGVGGNTIYF TGTGCCAGCAGTGAGGGAGGGGTCGGTGGAAACACCATATATTTT
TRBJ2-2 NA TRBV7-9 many CASSAPENGGTTGELFF TGTGCCAGCAGCGCCCCTGAGAACGGGGGAACCACCGGGGAGCTGTTTTTT
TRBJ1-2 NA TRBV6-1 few CATIARRPYGYTF TGTGCCACCATAGCGCGACGTCCCTATGGCTACACCTTC
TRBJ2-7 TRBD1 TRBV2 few CASKGGPYEQYF TGTGCCAGCAAAGGGGGCCCCTACGAGCAGTACTTC
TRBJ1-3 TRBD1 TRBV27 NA CASGALDRGNTIYF TGTGCCAGCGGAGCACTGGACAGGGGAAACACCATATATTTT